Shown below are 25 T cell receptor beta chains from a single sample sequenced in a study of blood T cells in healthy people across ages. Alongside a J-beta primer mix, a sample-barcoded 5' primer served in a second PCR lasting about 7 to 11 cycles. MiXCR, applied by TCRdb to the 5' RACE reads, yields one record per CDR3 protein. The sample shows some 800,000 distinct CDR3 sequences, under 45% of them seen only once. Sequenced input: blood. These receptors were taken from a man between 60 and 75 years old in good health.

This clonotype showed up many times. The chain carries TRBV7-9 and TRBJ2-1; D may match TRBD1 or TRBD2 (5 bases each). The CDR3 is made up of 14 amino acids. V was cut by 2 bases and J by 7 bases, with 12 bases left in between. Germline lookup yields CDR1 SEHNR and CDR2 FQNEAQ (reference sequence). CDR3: CASSLPGPGNEQFF. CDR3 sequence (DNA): TGTGCCAGCAGCTTACCGGGACCGGGGAATGAGCAGTTCTTC.

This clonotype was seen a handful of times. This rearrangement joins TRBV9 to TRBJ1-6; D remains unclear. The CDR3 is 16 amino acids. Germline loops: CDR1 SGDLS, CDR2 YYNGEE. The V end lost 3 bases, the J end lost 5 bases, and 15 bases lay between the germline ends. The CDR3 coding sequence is TGTGCCAGCAGCGCTCCTCCCGGCTCGGATAATTCACCCCTCCACTTT. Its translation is CASSAPPGSDNSPLHF.

CDR3 sequence (DNA): TGTGCCAGCAGCCAAGGGAAGGGGATTTCCTACGAGCAGTACTTC. This translates into CASSQGKGISYEQYF. The chain carries TRBV14 and TRBJ2-7, with D perhaps TRBD1 (5 bases). CDR3 length: 15 residues. Germline lookup yields CDR1 SGHDN and CDR2 FVKESK. Trimming removed 1 base at V and 1 base at J, with 11 bases between.

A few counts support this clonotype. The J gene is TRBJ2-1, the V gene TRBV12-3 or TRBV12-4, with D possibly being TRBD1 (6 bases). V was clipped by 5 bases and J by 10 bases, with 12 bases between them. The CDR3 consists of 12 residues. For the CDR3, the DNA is TGTGCCAGCAGTCCCAGGGGTTCGGAGCAGTTCTTC. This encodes CASSPRGSEQFF.

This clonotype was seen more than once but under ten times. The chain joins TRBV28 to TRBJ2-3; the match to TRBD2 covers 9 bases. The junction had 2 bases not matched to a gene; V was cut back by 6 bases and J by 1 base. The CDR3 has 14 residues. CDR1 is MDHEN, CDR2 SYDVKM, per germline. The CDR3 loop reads CASRRLAGTDTQYF. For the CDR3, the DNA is TGTGCCAGCAGGCGACTAGCGGGCACAGATACGCAGTATTTT.

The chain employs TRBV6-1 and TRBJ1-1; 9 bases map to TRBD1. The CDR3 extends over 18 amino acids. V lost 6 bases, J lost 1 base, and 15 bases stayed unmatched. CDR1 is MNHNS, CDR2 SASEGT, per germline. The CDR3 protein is CASRLLLSGQGTNTEAFF. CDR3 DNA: TGTGCCAGCAGGCTACTTCTTTCGGGACAGGGTACGAACACTGAAGCTTTCTTT.

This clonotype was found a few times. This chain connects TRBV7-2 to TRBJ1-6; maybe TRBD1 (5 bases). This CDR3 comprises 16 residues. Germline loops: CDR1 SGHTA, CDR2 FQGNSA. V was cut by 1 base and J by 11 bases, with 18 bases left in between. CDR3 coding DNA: TGTGCCAGCAGCTTAGAGGGCAAACCGGGACGAACACCCCTCCACTTT. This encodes CASSLEGKPGRTPLHF.

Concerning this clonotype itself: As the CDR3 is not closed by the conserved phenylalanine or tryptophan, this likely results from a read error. As DNA, the CDR3 is TGTGCCAGCAGCTCACAGGGAGTAGGCTACACCCTC. The encoded protein is CASSSQGVGYTL. The J gene is TRBJ1-2, the V gene TRBV7-9; tentatively, D is TRBD1 (6 bases). Per germline, CDR1 SEHNR and CDR2 FQNEAQ (reference sequence). Trimming shortened V by 4 bases and J by 8 bases, and 11 bases separated the two germline ends. This CDR3 has 12 amino acids.

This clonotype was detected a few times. CDR3: CASSSGTTQGEQFF. The CDR3, as DNA: TGTGCCAGCAGCTCTGGGACCACCCAAGGGGAGCAGTTCTTC. This chain links TRBV5-6 with TRBJ2-1, with D perhaps given as TRBD1 or TRBD2 (5 bases each). The CDR3 contains 14 residues. Trimming cost V 3 bases and J 10 bases, with 17 bases left between them. CDR1 is SGHDT and CDR2 is YYEEEE in the germline V gene.

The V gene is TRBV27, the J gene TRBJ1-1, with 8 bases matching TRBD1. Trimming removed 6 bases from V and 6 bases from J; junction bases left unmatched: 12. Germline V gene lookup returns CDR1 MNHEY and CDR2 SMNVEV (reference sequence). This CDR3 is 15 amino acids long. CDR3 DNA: TGTGCCAGCAGCCCTGACCAGGGGGCTGGGTCTGAAGCTTTCTTT. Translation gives CASSPDQGAGSEAFF.

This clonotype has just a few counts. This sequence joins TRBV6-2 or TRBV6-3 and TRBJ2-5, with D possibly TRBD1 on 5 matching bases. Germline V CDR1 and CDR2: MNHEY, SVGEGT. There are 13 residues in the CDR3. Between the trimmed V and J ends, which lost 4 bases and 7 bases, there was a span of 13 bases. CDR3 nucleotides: TGTGCCAGCAGTTCGGACACGCCGGGGACCCAGTACTTC. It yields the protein CASSSDTPGTQYF.

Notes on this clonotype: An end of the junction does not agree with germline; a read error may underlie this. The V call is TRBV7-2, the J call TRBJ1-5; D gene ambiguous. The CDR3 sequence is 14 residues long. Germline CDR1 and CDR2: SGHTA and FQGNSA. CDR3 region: CASCLGPDNQPQHF. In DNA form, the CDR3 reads TGTGCCAGCTGCTTAGGACCGGACAATCAGCCCCAGCATTTT.

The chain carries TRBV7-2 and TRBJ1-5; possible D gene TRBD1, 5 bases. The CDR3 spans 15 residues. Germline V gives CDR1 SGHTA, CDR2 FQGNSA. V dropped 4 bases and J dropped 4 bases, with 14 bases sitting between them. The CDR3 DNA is TGTGCCAGCAGCTCAGGACCGGGGCCGAATCAGCCCCAGCATTTT. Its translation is CASSSGPGPNQPQHF.

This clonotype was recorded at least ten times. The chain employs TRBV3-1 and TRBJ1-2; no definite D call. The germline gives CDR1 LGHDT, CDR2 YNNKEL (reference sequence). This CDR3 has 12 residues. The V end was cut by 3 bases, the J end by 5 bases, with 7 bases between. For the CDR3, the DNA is TGTGCCAGCAGCCAGGACGATTATGGCTACACCTTC. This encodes CASSQDDYGYTF.

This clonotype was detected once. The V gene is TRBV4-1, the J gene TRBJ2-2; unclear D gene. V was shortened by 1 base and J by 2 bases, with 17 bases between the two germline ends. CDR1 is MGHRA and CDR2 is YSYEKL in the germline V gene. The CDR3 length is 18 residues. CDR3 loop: CASSQGNVGRVNTGELFF. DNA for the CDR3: TGCGCCAGCAGCCAAGGGAATGTTGGCCGGGTAAACACCGGGGAGCTGTTTTTT.

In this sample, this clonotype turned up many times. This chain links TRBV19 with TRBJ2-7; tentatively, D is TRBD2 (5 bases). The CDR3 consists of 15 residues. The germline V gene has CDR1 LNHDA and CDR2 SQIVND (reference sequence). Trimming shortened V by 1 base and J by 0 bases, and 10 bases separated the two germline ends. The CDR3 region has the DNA TGTGCCAGTAGTATAGGATCGGGGAACTCCTACGAGCAGTACTTC. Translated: CASSIGSGNSYEQYF.

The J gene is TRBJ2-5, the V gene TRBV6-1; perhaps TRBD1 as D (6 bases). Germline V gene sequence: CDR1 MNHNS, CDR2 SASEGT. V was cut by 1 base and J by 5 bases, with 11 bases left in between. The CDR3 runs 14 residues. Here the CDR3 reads CASSEDRVLETQYF. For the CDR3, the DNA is TGTGCCAGCAGTGAAGACAGGGTCTTGGAGACCCAGTACTTC.

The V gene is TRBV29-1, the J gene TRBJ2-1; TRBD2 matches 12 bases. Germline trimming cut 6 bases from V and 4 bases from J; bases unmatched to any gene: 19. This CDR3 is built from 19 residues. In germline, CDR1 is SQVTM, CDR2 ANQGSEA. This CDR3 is CSVRLRASGGVNRYNEQFF. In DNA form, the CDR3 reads TGCAGCGTCAGGTTACGGGCTAGCGGGGGGGTAAATCGGTACAATGAGCAGTTCTTC.

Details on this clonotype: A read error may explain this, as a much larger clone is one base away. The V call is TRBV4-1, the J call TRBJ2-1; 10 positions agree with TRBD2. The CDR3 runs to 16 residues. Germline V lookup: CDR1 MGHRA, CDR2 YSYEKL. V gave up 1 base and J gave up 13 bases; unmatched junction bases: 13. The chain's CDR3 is CASSQVSAGGHGTQFF. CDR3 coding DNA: TGCGCCAGCAGCCAAGTTTCAGCGGGGGGGCATGGGACCCAGTTCTTC.

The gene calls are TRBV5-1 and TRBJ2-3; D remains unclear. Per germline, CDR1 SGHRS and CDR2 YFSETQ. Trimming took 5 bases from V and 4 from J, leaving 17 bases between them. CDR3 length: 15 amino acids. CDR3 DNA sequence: TGCGCCAGCAGGACCAGTCCTTTTTTTTCAGATACGCAGTATTTT. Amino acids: CASRTSPFFSDTQYF. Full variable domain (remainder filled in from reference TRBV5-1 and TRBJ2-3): KAGVTQTPRYLIKTRGQQVTLSCSPISGHRSVSWYQQTPGQGLQFLFEYFSETQRNKGNFPGRFSGRQFSNSRSEMNVSTLELGDSALYLCASRTSPFFSDTQYFGPGTRLTVL.

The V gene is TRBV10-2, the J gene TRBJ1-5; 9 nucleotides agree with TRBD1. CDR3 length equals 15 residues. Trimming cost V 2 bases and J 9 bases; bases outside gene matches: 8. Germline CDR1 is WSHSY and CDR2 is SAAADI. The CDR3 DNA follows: TGCGCCAGCAGTGAGCTGGGACAGGGCCAGGGGCCCCAGCATTTT. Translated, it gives CASSELGQGQGPQHF.

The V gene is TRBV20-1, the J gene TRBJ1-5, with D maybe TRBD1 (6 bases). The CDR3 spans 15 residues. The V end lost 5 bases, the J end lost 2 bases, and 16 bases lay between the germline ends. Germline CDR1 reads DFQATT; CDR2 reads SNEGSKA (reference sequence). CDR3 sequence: CSAVTSGEGNQPQHF. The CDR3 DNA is TGCAGTGCTGTAACCTCAGGGGAGGGCAATCAGCCCCAGCATTTT.

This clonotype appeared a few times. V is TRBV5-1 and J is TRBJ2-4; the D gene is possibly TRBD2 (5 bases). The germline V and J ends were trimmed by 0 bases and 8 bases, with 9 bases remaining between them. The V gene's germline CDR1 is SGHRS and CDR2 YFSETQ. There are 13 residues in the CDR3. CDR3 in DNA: TGCGCCAGCAGCTTGGATTACGGGGACATTCAGTACTTC. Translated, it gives CASSLDYGDIQYF.

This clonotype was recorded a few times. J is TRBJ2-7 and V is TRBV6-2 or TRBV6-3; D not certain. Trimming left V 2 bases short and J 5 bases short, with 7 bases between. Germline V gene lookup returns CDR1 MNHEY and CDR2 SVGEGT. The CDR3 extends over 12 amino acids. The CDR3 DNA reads TGTGCCAGCAGTTACACTTCTGACGAGCAGTACTTC. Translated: CASSYTSDEQYF.

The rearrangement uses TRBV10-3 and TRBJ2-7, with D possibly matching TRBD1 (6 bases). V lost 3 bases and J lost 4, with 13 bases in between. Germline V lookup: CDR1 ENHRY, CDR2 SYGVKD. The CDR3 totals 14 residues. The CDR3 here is CAISDGTQLYEQYF. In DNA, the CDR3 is TGTGCCATCAGTGATGGGACACAACTTTACGAGCAGTACTTC.